Shown below are 11 T cell receptor beta chains from a single sample sequenced in a study of blood T cell repertoires in COVID-19. Data came from immunoSEQ multiplex PCR; TCRdb stores just in-frame clones and leaves some out. The sample shows about 270,000 clones, around 92% of them seen only once. The sequencing sample was made of peripheral blood. These receptors were obtained from a person aged 18 to 30 with COVID-19, enrolled during active disease.

In DNA form, the CDR3 reads TGTGCCAGCAGTCTCGGGGACAGGCTAGTCTACGAGCAGTACTTC. It codes for CASSLGDRLVYEQYF. This sequence joins TRBV6-5 and TRBJ2-7; 8 bases are shared with TRBD1. CDR1 and CDR2 (germline): MNHEY, SVGAGI. The J segment lost 3 bases and the V segment lost 5 bases, leaving 9 bases of the junction unmatched. The length of the CDR3 is 15 residues.

In this sample, this clone turned up a few times. The gene calls are TRBV6-2 or TRBV6-3 and TRBJ2-7; 13 bases are shared with TRBD2. The germline V gene encodes CDR1 MNHEY and CDR2 SVGEGT. With V trimmed by 4 bases and J by 2 bases, 2 bases remained unmatched. This CDR3 has 15 amino acids. CDR3 coding DNA: TGTGCCAGCAGTTTGGGACTAGCGGGGACCTACGAGCAGTACTTC. Residues: CASSLGLAGTYEQYF.

On this clone itself: The germline gene is not matched at one end of the junction; a read error may be the cause. The chain links TRBV24-1 to TRBJ2-2; a weak D match, TRBD1 (5 bases). CDR3 size: 13 residues. CDR1 is KGHDR and CDR2 is SFDVKD in the germline V gene. The CDR3 bases are TGTGCCACTAGTGACAGAAACACCGGGGAGCTGTTTTTT. It is translated as CATSDRNTGELFF.

The CDR3 DNA sequence: TGTGCCATCAGTGATCGGGGTTTCACCGGGGAGCTGTTTTTT. Translation: CAISDRGFTGELFF. V is TRBV10-3 and J is TRBJ2-2; the D gene is possibly TRBD2 (5 bases). Per germline, CDR1 ENHRY and CDR2 SYGVKD. The CDR3 length is 14 residues. The ends were cut back, 3 bases at V and 4 bases at J, with 9 bases in the middle.

The chain carries TRBV10-1 and TRBJ2-2, with 8 bases matching TRBD1. The CDR3 has 15 amino acids. Germline loops: CDR1 WNHNN, CDR2 SYGVQD (reference sequence). V shed 6 bases and J 6 bases; nucleotides not matched to a gene: 9. The DNA of the CDR3 is TGCGCCAGCAGCCCCGGGACAGGTCGGGCCGGGGAGCTGTTTTTT. It translates to CASSPGTGRAGELFF.

The chain recombines TRBV19 with TRBJ2-1, with 8 bases identical to TRBD2. With 5 bases clipped from V and 0 bases from J, the junction kept 3 bases outside the gene matches. CDR1 is LNHDA and CDR2 is SQIVND in the germline V gene (reference sequence). This CDR3 has 15 amino acids. CDR3 bases: TGTGCCAGTAGTTCCGGGACTAGCTCCTACAATGAGCAGTTCTTC. Protein product: CASSSGTSSYNEQFF.

J is TRBJ2-3 and V is TRBV6-2 or TRBV6-3, with D possibly TRBD1 on 5 matching bases. The ends were cut back, 2 bases at V and 3 bases at J, with 15 bases in the middle. Germline V gives CDR1 MNHEY, CDR2 SVGEGT. CDR3 size: 16 residues. CDR3: CASSYPLGAGTDTQYF. The CDR3, as DNA: TGTGCCAGCAGTTACCCCCTTGGGGCTGGAACAGATACGCAGTATTTT.

This clone was recorded only once. The chain recombines TRBV18 with TRBJ2-5; D is unclear. V was trimmed by 3 bases and J by 2 bases, leaving 13 bases between them. Germline V gene data show CDR1 as KGHSH and CDR2 as LQKENI. The CDR3 runs to 15 residues. CDR3 sequence (DNA): TGTGCCAGCTCACCTGGCAACATGAGGCAAGAGACCCAGTACTTC. It specifies CASSPGNMRQETQYF.

This chain links TRBV27 with TRBJ2-2; D may be TRBD2 (6 bases). The V and J ends lost 3 bases and 7 bases respectively, with 12 bases between them. Germline CDR1 MNHEY, CDR2 SMNVEV (reference sequence). The CDR3 consists of 14 residues. CDR3 amino acids: CASSFPGLHGELFF. As DNA, the CDR3 is TGTGCCAGCAGTTTCCCGGGACTCCACGGGGAGCTGTTTTTT.

The chain uses TRBV7-9 and TRBJ2-2; TRBD2 matches at 11 bases. Germline trimming cut 6 bases from V and 3 bases from J; bases unmatched to any gene: 9. Germline V CDR1 and CDR2: SEHNR, FQNEAQ (reference sequence). The CDR3 runs to 17 residues. Here the CDR3 DNA reads TGTGCCAGCAGACCGGGACTAGCGGAGGGCCACACCGGGGAGCTGTTTTTT. Translation gives CASRPGLAEGHTGELFF.

The V and J genes are TRBV7-9 and TRBJ2-1; D is uncertain. V was pared by 5 bases and J by 0 bases, with 11 bases between. Germline assignment: CDR1 SEHNR and CDR2 FQNEAQ (reference sequence). CDR3 length equals 15 residues. The DNA for the CDR3 is TGTGCCAGCAGCCAAACCTCGGGCTCCTACAATGAGCAGTTCTTC. Protein product: CASSQTSGSYNEQFF.